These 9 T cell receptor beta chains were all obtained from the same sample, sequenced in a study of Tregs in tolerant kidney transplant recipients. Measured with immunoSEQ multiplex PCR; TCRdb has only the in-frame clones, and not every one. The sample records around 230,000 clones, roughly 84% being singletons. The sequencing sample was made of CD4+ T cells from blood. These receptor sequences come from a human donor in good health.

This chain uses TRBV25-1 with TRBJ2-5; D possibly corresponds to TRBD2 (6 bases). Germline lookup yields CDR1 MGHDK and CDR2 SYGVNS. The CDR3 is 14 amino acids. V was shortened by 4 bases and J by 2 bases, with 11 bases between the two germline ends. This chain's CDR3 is CASSVWAGQETQYF. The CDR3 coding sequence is TGTGCCAGCAGTGTTTGGGCGGGACAAGAGACCCAGTACTTC.

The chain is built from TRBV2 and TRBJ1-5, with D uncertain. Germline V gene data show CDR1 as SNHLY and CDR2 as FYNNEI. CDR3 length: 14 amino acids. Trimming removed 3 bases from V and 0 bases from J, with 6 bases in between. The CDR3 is CASSEGNSNQPQHF. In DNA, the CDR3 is TGTGCCAGCAGTGAGGGAAATAGCAATCAGCCCCAGCATTTT.

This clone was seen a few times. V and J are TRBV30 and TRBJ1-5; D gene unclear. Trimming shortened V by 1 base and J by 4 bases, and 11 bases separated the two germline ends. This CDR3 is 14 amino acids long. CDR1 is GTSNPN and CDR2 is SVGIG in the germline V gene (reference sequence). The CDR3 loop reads CAWSGHLGNQPQHF. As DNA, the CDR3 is TGTGCCTGGAGTGGGCACCTCGGGAATCAGCCCCAGCATTTT. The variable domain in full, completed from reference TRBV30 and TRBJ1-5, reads SQTIHQWPATLVQPVGSPLSLECTVEGTSNPNLYWYRQAAGRGLQLLFYSVGIGQISSEVPQNLSASRPQDRQFILSSKKLLLSDSGFYLCAWSGHLGNQPQHFGDGTRLSIL.

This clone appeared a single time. The CDR3, as DNA: TGTGCCAGCAGTCAGGACAGGGGTCAGAACACTGAAGCTTTCTTT. Protein product: CASSQDRGQNTEAFF. The chain recombines TRBV6-5 with TRBJ1-1, with 9 bases lining up with TRBD1. Germline V gene data show CDR1 as MNHEY and CDR2 as SVGAGI. The CDR3 runs to 15 residues. With 5 bases clipped from V and 1 base from J, the junction kept 5 bases outside the gene matches.

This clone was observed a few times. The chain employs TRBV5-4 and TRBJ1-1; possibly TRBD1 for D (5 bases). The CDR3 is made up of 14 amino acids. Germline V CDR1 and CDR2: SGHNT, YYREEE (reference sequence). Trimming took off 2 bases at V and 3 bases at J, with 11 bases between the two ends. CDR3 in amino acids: CASSFRGRYTEAFF. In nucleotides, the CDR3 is TGTGCCAGCAGCTTTCGGGGCAGGTACACTGAAGCTTTCTTT.

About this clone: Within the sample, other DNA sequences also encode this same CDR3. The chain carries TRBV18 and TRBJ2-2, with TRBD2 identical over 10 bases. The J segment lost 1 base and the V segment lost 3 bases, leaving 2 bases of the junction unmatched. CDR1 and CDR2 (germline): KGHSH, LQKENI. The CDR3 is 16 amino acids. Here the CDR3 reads CASSPRTSGNTGELFF. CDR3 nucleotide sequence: TGTGCCAGCTCACCCCGGACTAGCGGGAACACCGGGGAGCTGTTTTTT.

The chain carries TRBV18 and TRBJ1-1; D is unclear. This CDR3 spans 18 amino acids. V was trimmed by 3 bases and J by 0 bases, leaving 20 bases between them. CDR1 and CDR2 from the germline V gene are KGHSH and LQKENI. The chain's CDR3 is CASSPLGSGRSMNTEAFF. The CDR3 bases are TGTGCCAGCTCACCCCTAGGGTCTGGCAGGTCTATGAACACTGAAGCTTTCTTT. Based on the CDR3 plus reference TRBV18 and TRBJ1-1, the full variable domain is NAGVMQNPRHLVRRRGQEARLRCSPMKGHSHVYWYRQLPEEGLKFMVYLQKENIIDESGMPKERFSAEFPKEGPSILRIQQVVRGDSAAYFCASSPLGSGRSMNTEAFFGQGTRLTVV.

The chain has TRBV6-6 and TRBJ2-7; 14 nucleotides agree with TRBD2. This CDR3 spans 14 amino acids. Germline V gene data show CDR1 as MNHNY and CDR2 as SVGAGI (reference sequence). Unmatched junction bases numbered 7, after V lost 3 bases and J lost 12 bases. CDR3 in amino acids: CASSYTTSGGDRYF. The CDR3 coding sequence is TGTGCCAGCAGTTATACGACTAGCGGGGGGGACAGGTACTTC.

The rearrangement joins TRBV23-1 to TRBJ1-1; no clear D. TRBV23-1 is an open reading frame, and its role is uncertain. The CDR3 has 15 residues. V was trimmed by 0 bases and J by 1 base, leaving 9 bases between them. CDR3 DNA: TGCGCCAGCAGTCAATCCAGAGCCAAGAACACTGAAGCTTTCTTT. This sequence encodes CASSQSRAKNTEAFF.